These 27 T cell receptor beta chains originate from one sample sequenced in a study of blood T cell repertoires in COVID-19. Sequencing was performed with immunoSEQ multiplex PCR; in TCRdb, only in-frame clones are kept and a portion is missing. The repertoire holds 250,000 to 350,000 clones, with 65% to 90% as singletons. The sample was PBMCs or T cells enriched from blood (not recorded which). The receptors stem from a woman aged 18-29 years who had recovered from COVID-19.

In its sample, this clone was seen a few times. The V gene is TRBV9, the J gene TRBJ2-2; a possible D gene is TRBD1 (6 bases). This CDR3 comprises 15 residues. Germline assignment: CDR1 SGDLS and CDR2 YYNGEE. V lost 4 bases to trimming and J lost 3 bases, with 13 bases between them. CDR3 amino acids: CASSPLDSYTGELFF. CDR3 nucleotides: TGTGCCAGCAGCCCCCTGGACAGTTACACCGGGGAGCTGTTTTTT.

This chain joins TRBV10-2 and TRBJ2-7, with 10 bases matching TRBD2. The germline V gene has CDR1 WSHSY and CDR2 SAAADI. The CDR3 extends over 15 amino acids. The ends lost 3 bases at V and 2 bases at J; junction bases unmatched: 4. The CDR3 protein is CASSDVLAGAYEQYF. CDR3 nucleotide sequence: TGCGCCAGCAGTGACGTGCTAGCGGGAGCCTACGAGCAGTACTTC.

The chain employs TRBV4-1 and TRBJ1-2; 8 positions agree with TRBD1. The junction had 7 bases not matched to a gene; V was cut back by 5 bases and J by 5 bases. CDR3 length equals 14 residues. The germline V gene has CDR1 MGHRA and CDR2 YSYEKL. The CDR3, as DNA: TGCGCCAGCAGCACGAAACAGGGGGGTTATGGCTACACCTTC. It yields the protein CASSTKQGGYGYTF.

This chain joins TRBV9 and TRBJ2-7, with 10 bases that match TRBD1. This CDR3 has 16 amino acids. CDR1 is SGDLS, CDR2 YYNGEE, per germline. Trimming took 3 bases from V and 3 from J; bases not matched to a gene: 9. The CDR3 sequence is CASSADRGQGNYEQYF. The CDR3, as DNA: TGTGCCAGCAGCGCGGATAGGGGACAGGGGAACTACGAGCAGTACTTC.

This clone was seen once. The chain recombines TRBV7-9 with TRBJ1-1, with a possible D match to TRBD1 (5 bases). CDR1 and CDR2 (germline): SEHNR, FQNEAQ (reference sequence). Between the trimmed V and J ends, which lost 5 bases and 10 bases, there was a span of 26 bases. CDR3 length: 16 residues. The CDR3 coding sequence is TGTGCCAGCAGCCCAGGGTTAGGGTGGGAATATCTGGTAGCTTTCTTT. Translating gives CASSPGLGWEYLVAFF.

This chain uses TRBV6-5 with TRBJ1-2; 7 nucleotides align to TRBD1. The germline V gene encodes CDR1 MNHEY and CDR2 SVGAGI. The CDR3 covers 15 residues. Trimming took 8 bases from V and 5 from J; bases not matched to a gene: 14. The CDR3 here is CASSGQFMASYGYTF. The CDR3 DNA reads as TGTGCCAGCTCGGGACAGTTCATGGCCTCTTATGGCTACACCTTC.

V gene TRBV6-5 combines with J gene TRBJ2-7, with 9 positions matching TRBD1. The CDR3 has 16 amino acids. Losses at the gene ends were 1 base for V and 1 base for J; bases not matched to a gene: 5. Germline V CDR1 and CDR2: MNHEY, SVGAGI. DNA of the CDR3: TGTGCCAGCAGTTACTACGGGACAGGGAGGTCCTACGAGCAGTACTTC. Encoded protein: CASSYYGTGRSYEQYF.

CDR3 in amino acids: CACAMGGYGYTF. CDR3 DNA sequence: TGTGCCTGTGCCATGGGAGGGTATGGCTACACCTTC. This rearrangement joins TRBV30 to TRBJ1-2; D unresolved. Germline V lookup: CDR1 GTSNPN, CDR2 SVGIG (reference sequence). V lost 6 bases, J lost 5 bases, and 13 bases lay in between. The CDR3 consists of 12 residues.

The rearrangement joins TRBV5-7 to TRBJ2-1, with TRBD1 identical over 7 bases. TRBV5-7 is identified as an open reading frame with a role that is uncertain. The CDR3 loop spans 16 amino acids. With V trimmed by 4 bases and J by 2 bases, 9 bases remained unmatched. CDR3 coding DNA: TGTGCCAGCAGCACCACGACAGGGTCCCCCTACAATGAGCAGTTCTTC. Its protein is CASSTTTGSPYNEQFF.

The genes are TRBV7-2 and TRBJ1-5; 10 bases map to TRBD1. There are 15 residues in the CDR3. Germline loops: CDR1 SGHTA, CDR2 FQGNSA. V was clipped by 5 bases and J by 7 bases; unmatched bases: 8. The CDR3 DNA reads TGTGCCAGCAGCACGGGACAGGGGACAGTGCAGCCCCAGCATTTT. Translated, it gives CASSTGQGTVQPQHF.

V usage is TRBV7-2 and J usage is TRBJ1-5; 7 nucleotides align to TRBD1. The CDR3 contains 15 residues. Trimming removed 5 bases from V and 5 bases from J; junction bases left unmatched: 9. Germline assignment: CDR1 SGHTA and CDR2 FQGNSA. The CDR3 sequence is CASSPWTGHDQPQHF. In nucleotides, the CDR3 is TGTGCCAGCAGCCCCTGGACAGGTCATGATCAGCCCCAGCATTTT.

This clone was picked up one time. The chain uses TRBV9 and TRBJ1-3; tentatively, D is TRBD1 (6 bases). The CDR3 sequence is 17 residues long. Germline values: CDR1 SGDLS, CDR2 YYNGEE. Trimming shortened V by 4 bases and J by 0 bases, and 17 bases separated the two germline ends. In DNA, the CDR3 is TGTGCCAGCAGCCCGCAACGGCCACAGGGCTCTGGAAACACCATATATTTT. Translating it yields CASSPQRPQGSGNTIYF. The complete variable domain, with remaining parts taken from reference TRBV9 and TRBJ1-3, reads DSGVTQTPKHLITATGQRVTLRCSPRSGDLSVYWYQQSLDQGLQFLIQYYNGEERAKGNILERFSAQQFPDLHSELNLSSLELGDSALYFCASSPQRPQGSGNTIYFGEGSWLTVV.

The J gene is TRBJ1-2, the V gene TRBV5-5; the match to TRBD1 covers 8 bases. The J segment lost 7 bases and the V segment lost 1 base, leaving 12 bases of the junction unmatched. Per the germline V gene, CDR1 is SGHKS and CDR2 is YYEKEE (reference sequence). The CDR3 is 16 amino acids. CDR3 DNA sequence: TGTGCCAGCAGCTTGTCGCCCGGACAGGGCCCGGGTGGCTACACCTTC. This sequence encodes CASSLSPGQGPGGYTF. Drawing the rest from reference TRBV5-5 and TRBJ1-2, the complete variable domain is DAGVTQSPTHLIKTRGQQVTLRCSPISGHKSVSWYQQVLGQGPQFIFQYYEKEERGRGNFPDRFSARQFPNYSSELNVNALLLGDSALYLCASSLSPGQGPGGYTFGSGTRLTVV.

This rearrangement joins TRBV29-1 to TRBJ2-7; 7 nucleotides match TRBD1. This CDR3 contains 13 residues. Germline V gives CDR1 SQVTM, CDR2 ANQGSEA. Unmatched junction bases numbered 8, after V lost 7 bases and J lost 2 bases. In nucleotides, the CDR3 is TGCAGCGCCACCGGGACAGACACCTACGAGCAGTACTTC. Protein product: CSATGTDTYEQYF.

The V and J genes are TRBV18 and TRBJ2-1, with D unresolved. Germline loops: CDR1 KGHSH, CDR2 LQKENI. The CDR3 consists of 21 residues. The V gene lost 2 bases and the J gene lost 0 bases, with 26 bases spanning the gap. This CDR3 reads CASSPRALFGSADFSYNEQFF. The CDR3 DNA sequence: TGTGCCAGCTCACCAAGAGCACTATTCGGAAGCGCCGATTTCTCCTACAATGAGCAGTTCTTC.

The V and J genes are TRBV19 and TRBJ1-5; D possibly corresponds to TRBD1 (6 bases). The CDR3 runs to 16 residues. Trimming stripped 3 bases from V and 0 bases from J, with 12 bases between. Germline V gene sequence: CDR1 LNHDA, CDR2 SQIVND (reference sequence). The CDR3, as DNA: TGTGCCAGTAGTATTAGGGGGGGCTCTAGCAATCAGCCCCAGCATTTT. Residues: CASSIRGGSSNQPQHF. The complete variable domain, with remaining parts taken from reference TRBV19 and TRBJ1-5, reads DGGITQSPKYLFRKEGQNVTLSCEQNLNHDAMYWYRQDPGQGLRLIYYSQIVNDFQKGDIAEGYSVSREKKESFPLTVTSAQKNPTAFYLCASSIRGGSSNQPQHFGDGTRLSIL.

V and J are TRBV6-5 and TRBJ2-1, with 8 bases matching TRBD2. V trimming: 7 bases; J trimming: 6 bases; junction bases outside the gene matches: 8. This CDR3 region has 14 residues. Germline assignment: CDR1 MNHEY and CDR2 SVGAGI. The CDR3, as DNA: TGTGCCAGCACCAAGAGGGGACTAGTCAATGAGCAGTTCTTC. The encoded protein is CASTKRGLVNEQFF.

The chain uses TRBV28 and TRBJ2-1, with a weak D call TRBD1 (6 bases). The germline CDR1 and CDR2 sequences are MDHEN and SYDVKM. The CDR3 spans 15 residues. Trimming removed 2 bases from V and 6 bases from J, with 14 bases in between. CDR3 nucleotides: TGTGCCAGCAGTTTAGTGACAGGACTTTTCAATGAGCAGTTCTTC. This gives the protein CASSLVTGLFNEQFF.

This chain connects TRBV24-1 to TRBJ1-2; D remains ambiguous. Germline V lookup: CDR1 KGHDR, CDR2 SFDVKD. This CDR3 region has 13 residues. V dropped 3 bases and J dropped 0 bases, with 4 bases sitting between them. This CDR3 reads CATSDVSNYGYTF. Written as DNA, the CDR3 is TGTGCCACCAGTGATGTCTCTAACTATGGCTACACCTTC.

The chain recombines TRBV2 with TRBJ2-2; no clear D gene. CDR1 and CDR2 (germline): SNHLY, FYNNEI. The CDR3 length is 13 residues. Trimming pared 6 bases from V and 3 bases from J, leaving 8 bases between. CDR3 residues: CASRAEYTGELFF. The DNA of the CDR3 is TGTGCCAGCAGGGCGGAATACACCGGGGAGCTGTTTTTT.

This clone showed up just a few times. The same CDR3 also results from other DNA sequences found in this sample. The gene calls are TRBV5-1 and TRBJ1-4; 7 bases fit TRBD1. The CDR3 spans 14 residues. CDR1 SGHRS and CDR2 YFSETQ come from the germline V gene. V trimming: 0 bases; J trimming: 8 bases; junction bases outside the gene matches: 4. In DNA, the CDR3 is TGCGCCAGCAGCTTGGAGCAGGGGGGCGAAAAACTGTTTTTT. It is translated as CASSLEQGGEKLFF.

The chain joins TRBV18 to TRBJ1-2, with a possible D match to TRBD1 (5 bases). Trimming left V 6 bases short and J 5 bases short, with 16 bases between. There are 14 residues in the CDR3. CDR1 is KGHSH, CDR2 LQKENI, per germline. CDR3 sequence: CASSPHPRDYGYTF. For the CDR3, the DNA is TGTGCCAGCTCCCCCCACCCCAGGGATTATGGCTACACCTTC.

CDR3 sequence reads: CASSTSREKLFF. As DNA, the CDR3 is TGTGCCAGCAGTACATCGCGGGAAAAACTGTTTTTT. The J gene is TRBJ1-4, the V gene TRBV4-2; no clear D gene. The length of the CDR3 is 12 residues. The V gene lost 6 bases and the J gene lost 8 bases, with 10 bases spanning the gap. Germline V lookup: CDR1 LGHNA, CDR2 YNFKEQ.

This chain links TRBV11-3 with TRBJ1-1, with 7 bases aligning to TRBD1. V lost 5 bases and J lost 4; bases outside the gene matches: 7. CDR1 and CDR2 (germline): SGHNT, YENEEA. There are 14 residues in the CDR3. CDR3 region: CASSPGQDSTEAFF. The CDR3 nucleotides read TGTGCCAGCAGCCCTGGACAGGATAGCACTGAAGCTTTCTTT.

V and J are TRBV7-8 and TRBJ1-2, with 8 bases matching TRBD1. The CDR3 consists of 15 residues. Germline V CDR1 and CDR2: SGHVS, FQNEAQ. The junction had 7 bases not matched to a gene; V was cut back by 1 base and J by 6 bases. The CDR3 loop is CASSLGSTGGDGYTF. The CDR3 nucleotides are TGTGCCAGCAGCTTAGGGAGTACAGGGGGTGATGGCTACACCTTC.

The V and J genes are TRBV5-1 and TRBJ2-7, with TRBD1 matching over 8 bases. This CDR3 spans 15 amino acids. After removal of 1 base from V and 3 bases from J, the junction contained 6 bases not matched to a gene. CDR1 SGHRS and CDR2 YFSETQ come from the germline V gene. This CDR3 is CASSLTVQGGYEQYF. DNA of the CDR3: TGCGCCAGCAGCTTGACGGTACAGGGGGGCTACGAGCAGTACTTC.

This clone has only one observation. The J gene is TRBJ2-2, the V gene TRBV19; 9 nucleotides line up with TRBD2. The CDR3 is 16 residues long. Germline V CDR1 and CDR2: LNHDA, SQIVND (reference sequence). The J segment lost 5 bases and the V segment lost 5 bases, leaving 9 bases of the junction unmatched. The CDR3 protein is CASSVGAGGITGELFF. DNA of the CDR3: TGTGCCAGTAGTGTGGGAGCGGGGGGAATAACCGGGGAGCTGTTTTTT.